The sequence of this T cell receptor (beta chain) was determined in a study of early T cells in non-severe SARS-CoV-2 infection. TCRdb redid the calling of the 5' RACE reads with MiXCR, one entry per CDR3 protein. The sample consists of some 97,000 distinct CDR3 sequences, more than 9.5% of them appearing once. Unmatched junction bases numbered 3, after V lost 5 bases and J lost 2 bases. There are 13 residues in the CDR3. Per germline, CDR1 DFQATT and CDR2 SNEGSKA (reference sequence). The clonotype comes from an adult who was a healthcare worker with PCR-confirmed SARS-CoV-2 infection or an uninfected control (not recorded which). The gene calls are TRBV20-1 and TRBJ2-7; 10 nucleotides align to TRBD2. The sample was whole blood, taken at baseline. CDR3 sequence reads: CSAEGLAAYEQYF. The DNA of the CDR3 is TGCAGTGCTGAAGGACTAGCGGCCTACGAGCAGTACTTC.